This TCR beta chain was observed in a study of identifying expanded T cells in peripheral blood. General study results and limits: Technical replicates showed about 1.2 changed clones; about 2 weeks 15 to 20; four weeks 19.

This CDR3 contains 12 residues. The trim removed 8 bases at V and 5 bases at J, leaving 6 bases unmatched. CDR1 and CDR2 from the germline V gene are MDHEN and SYDVKM. Worth noting for this clone: Its matching antigen is unknown.

Sequenced by immunoSEQ multiplex PCR; TCRdb stores in-frame clones only, minus some. This repertoire shows approximately 140,000 clones, approximately 86% found once; its top ten account for about 8%. The clonotype was recovered from a person aged 18 to 75 in good health. The V call is TRBV28, the J call TRBJ2-7, with 7 nucleotides matching TRBD1. The sample comprised blood. The CDR3 DNA sequence: TGTGCCAGCTCAGACAGGGTTAACGAGCAGTACTTC. Its protein is CASSDRVNEQYF.